The TCR beta chain described here comes from a study of beta chain features in type 1 diabetes. General observations from the study: Across patients, naive, central memory and Treg TCRB repertoires exhibited apparently greater similarity than was observed across healthy donors.

Averaging approximately 120 mL, one heparinised blood draw came from each individual donor. Isolated RNA was reverse transcribed in full, so expressed TCRB transcripts were sequenced. The protocol was immunoSEQ multiplex PCR, while the TCRdb copy is restricted to in-frame clones and leaves out a portion. Of approximately 40,000 clones in the sample, about 50% are singletons; the top ten hold roughly 0.25%. The length of the CDR3 is 16 residues. After removal of 1 base from V and 4 bases from J, the junction contained 7 bases not matched to a gene. CDR1 is LGHNA and CDR2 is YNFKEQ in the germline V gene. As to this clone: Its cognate antigen is unknown.

The chain has TRBV4-2 and TRBJ2-3; 8 bases fit TRBD1. Specimen: stem cell memory CD4+ T cells from blood. The clonotype originates from a woman aged 30 to 39 in good health. In DNA, the CDR3 is TGTGCCAGCAGCCAAGGTGACAGGGGCGAATCAGATACGCAGTATTTT. Encoded protein: CASSQGDRGESDTQYF.